This record covers a single TCR beta chain. The target antigen is unknown. This sample stems from a study of radiation and T cells in renal cell carcinoma. Looking at the study overall: Nephrectomy followed 15 Gy stereotactic body radiation by 4 weeks. Notes on the study in general: Top tumor clonotypes rose in blood 2 weeks post-radiation, then contracted. Without pretreatment biopsies, baseline tumor clonotype presence was undetermined.

V was trimmed by 2 bases and J by 4 bases, leaving 11 bases between them. Germline CDR1 is MDHEN and CDR2 is SYDVKM. This CDR3 has 14 amino acids. Regarding time point: blood 2 weeks post-SBRT. Treatment here: 15 Gy SBRT to primary tumor, nephrectomy 4 weeks later. Repertoires were generated with immunoSEQ multiplex PCR, while TCRdb's copy carries only in-frame clones and drops some. This repertoire shows about 130,000 clones, approximately 90% found once; its top ten account for over 4.5%. The gene calls are TRBV28 and TRBJ1-2; D unresolved. The receptor's source is a woman in her sixties or seventies with renal cell carcinoma. Material: blood, obtained from a patient whose treatment included radiotherapy and nephrectomy. CDR3: CASSLGRRGYGYTF. CDR3 nucleotides: TGTGCCAGCAGTTTAGGTCGACGGGGCTATGGCTACACCTTC.